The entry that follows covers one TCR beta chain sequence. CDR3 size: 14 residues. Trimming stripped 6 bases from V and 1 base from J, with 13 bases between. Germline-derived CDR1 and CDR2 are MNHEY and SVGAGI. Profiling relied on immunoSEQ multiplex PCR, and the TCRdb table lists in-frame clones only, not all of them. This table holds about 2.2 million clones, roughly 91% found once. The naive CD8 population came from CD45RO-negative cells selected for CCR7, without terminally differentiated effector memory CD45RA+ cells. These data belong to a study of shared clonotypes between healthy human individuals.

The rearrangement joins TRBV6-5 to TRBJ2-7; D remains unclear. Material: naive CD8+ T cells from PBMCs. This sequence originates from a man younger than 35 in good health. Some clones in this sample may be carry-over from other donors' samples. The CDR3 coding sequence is TGTGCCAGCAGGGTCTCCGTACGATCCTACGAGCAGTACTTC. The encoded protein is CASRVSVRSYEQYF.